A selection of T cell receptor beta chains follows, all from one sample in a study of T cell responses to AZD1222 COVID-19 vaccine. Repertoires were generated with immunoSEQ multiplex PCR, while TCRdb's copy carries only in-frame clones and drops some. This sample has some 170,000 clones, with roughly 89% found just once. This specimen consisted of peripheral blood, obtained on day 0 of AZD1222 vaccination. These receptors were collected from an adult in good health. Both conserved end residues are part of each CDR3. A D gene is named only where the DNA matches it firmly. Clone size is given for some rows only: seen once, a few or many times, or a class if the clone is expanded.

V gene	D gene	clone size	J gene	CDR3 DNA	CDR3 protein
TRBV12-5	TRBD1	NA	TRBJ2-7	TGTGCTAGTGGCCCGGACAGGGCTACTATCGAGCAGTACTTC	CASGPDRATIEQYF
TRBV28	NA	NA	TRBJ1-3	TGTGCCAGCAGTTTATCACCCTCGACAGGCTCTGGAAACACCATATATTTT	CASSLSPSTGSGNTIYF
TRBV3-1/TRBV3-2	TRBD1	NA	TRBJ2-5	TGTGCCAGCAGCCCCCGGACAGGGGCGGCGGAGACCCAGTACTTC	CASSPRTGAAETQYF
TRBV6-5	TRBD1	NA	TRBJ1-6	TGTGCCAGCAGTTACTCCCGGACAGGGGATTCACCCCTCCACTTT	CASSYSRTGDSPLHF
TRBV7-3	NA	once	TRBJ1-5	TGTGCCAGCAGCGAACACGAGGGCCCTCTGTCCCAGCATTTT	CASSEHEGPLSQHF
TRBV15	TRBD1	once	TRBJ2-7	TGTGCCACCAGCTCCCCCGGACAGGGGAGGTACGAGCAGTACTTC	CATSSPGQGRYEQYF
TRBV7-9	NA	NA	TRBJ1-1	TGTGCCAGCAGCCCTTCGGGCTCGAGGTACACTGAAGCTTTCTTT	CASSPSGSRYTEAFF
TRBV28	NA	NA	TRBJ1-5	TGTGCCAGCAGTGAGGGTTCGTTGGGCAATCAGCCCCAGCATTTT	CASSEGSLGNQPQHF
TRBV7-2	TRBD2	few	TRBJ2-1	TGTGCCAGCAGCGTAGCGGGGGGGAACTACAATGAGCAGTTCTTC	CASSVAGGNYNEQFF
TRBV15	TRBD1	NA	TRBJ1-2	TGTGCCACCAGCAGAGAGCCCAGGGGGGGATATGGCTACACCTTC	CATSREPRGGYGYTF
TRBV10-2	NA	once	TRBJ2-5	TGCGCCAGCAGTGAGTGGGCGGGAGAGACCCAGTACTTC	CASSEWAGETQYF
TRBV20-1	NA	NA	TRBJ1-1	TGCAGACCAATACAGGGCACTGAAGCTTTCTTT	CRPIQGTEAFF
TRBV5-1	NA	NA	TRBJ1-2	TGCGCCAGCAGTCACTTCTTAGGATATGGCTACACCTTC	CASSHFLGYGYTF
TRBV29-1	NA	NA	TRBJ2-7	TGCAGCGTTGAAGGACCATCAGGAAAAAAGTCCTACGAGCAGTACTTC	CSVEGPSGKKSYEQYF
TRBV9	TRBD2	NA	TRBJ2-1	TGTGCCAGCAGCATCCAAGGACTAGCGGACCAGACGGGGTCCTACAATGAGCAGTTCTTC	CASSIQGLADQTGSYNEQFF
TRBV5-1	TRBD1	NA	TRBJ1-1	TGCGCCAGCAGCTTGGGGTGGGGACAGGGTGAAGCTTTCTTT	CASSLGWGQGEAFF
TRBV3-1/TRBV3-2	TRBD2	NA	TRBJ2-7	TGTGCCAGCAGCCCCACGAGGGGACTAGCGGGAGTAATATACGAGCAGTACTTC	CASSPTRGLAGVIYEQYF
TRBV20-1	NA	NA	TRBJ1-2	TGCAGTGCTAGGGCCGGGGTCTACACCTTC	CSARAGVYTF
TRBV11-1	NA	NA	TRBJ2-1	TGTGCCAGCAGCTCGACCGGGGTCGGGGGTGAGCAGTTCTTC	CASSSTGVGGEQFF
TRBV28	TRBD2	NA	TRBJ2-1	TGTGCCAGCAGTTTGGCCGGACTAGTCTATGAGCAGTTCTTC	CASSLAGLVYEQFF
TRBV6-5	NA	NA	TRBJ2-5	TGTGCCAGCAGGCCTGCGGGGTCTATCCAAGAGACCCAGTACTTC	CASRPAGSIQETQYF
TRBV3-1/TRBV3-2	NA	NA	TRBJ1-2	TGTGCCAGCAGCCAGGGGGGAGGCTATGGCTACACCTTC	CASSQGGGYGYTF
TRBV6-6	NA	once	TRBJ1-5	TGTGCCAGCAGTCCGTCCTCCGGACAGATTAGCAATCAGCCCCAGCATTTT	CASSPSSGQISNQPQHF
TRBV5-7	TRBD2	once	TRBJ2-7	TGTGCCAGCAGCGGGTCTAGCGGGTACTCCTACGAGCAGTACTTC	CASSGSSGYSYEQYF
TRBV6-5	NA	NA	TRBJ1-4	TGTGCCAGCAGCGAGGAAAAACTGTTTTTT	CASSEEKLFF
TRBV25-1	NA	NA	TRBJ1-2	TGTGCCAGCAGCGTCGCTAGCACGGGCTACACCTTC	CASSVASTGYTF
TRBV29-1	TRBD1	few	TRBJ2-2	TGCAGCGTCGGGACAGGGGCGAACACCGGGGAGCTGTTTTTT	CSVGTGANTGELFF
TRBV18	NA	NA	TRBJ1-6	TGTGCCAGCTCACCGACAGGCGATAATTCACCCCTCCACTTT	CASSPTGDNSPLHF
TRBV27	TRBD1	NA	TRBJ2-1	TGTGCCAGCAGTTTATATCGGGGACAGGGGGCCGATGAGCAGTTCTTC	CASSLYRGQGADEQFF
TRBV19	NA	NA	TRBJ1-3	TGTGCCAGTAGTACTCTACACGGTCCGGGCTCTGGAAACACCATATATTTT	CASSTLHGPGSGNTIYF
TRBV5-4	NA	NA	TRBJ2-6	TGTGCCAGCAGCTCCGCCACTGGGGCCAACGTCCTGACTTTC	CASSSATGANVLTF
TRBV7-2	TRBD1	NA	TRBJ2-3	TGTGCCAGCAGCTTAGAATGGACAGGGGTCGCAGATACGCAGTATTTT	CASSLEWTGVADTQYF
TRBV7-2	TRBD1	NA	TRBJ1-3	TGTGCCAGCAGCCCGAACCCGGGACAGGGGGCTGGAAACACCATATATTTT	CASSPNPGQGAGNTIYF
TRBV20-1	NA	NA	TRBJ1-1	TGCAGTGCTAGTGACAGAGGACACCTGAACACTGAAGCTTTCTTT	CSASDRGHLNTEAFF
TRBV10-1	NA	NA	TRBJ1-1	TGCGCCAGCAGTGAGAGCCCCAGCGAGGGTCCTTTCTTT	CASSESPSEGPFF
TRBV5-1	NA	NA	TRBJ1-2	TGCGCCAGCAGCTTGGGACAGGCCAGCTATGGCTACACCTTC	CASSLGQASYGYTF
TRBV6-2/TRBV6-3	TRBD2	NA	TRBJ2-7	TGTGCCAGCAGTTTCGGGACTAGCGGGAGATACGAGCAGTACTTC	CASSFGTSGRYEQYF
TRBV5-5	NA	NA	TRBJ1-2	TGTGCCAGCAGCTTGGATCCAGGGACCCTCTATGGCTACACCTTC	CASSLDPGTLYGYTF
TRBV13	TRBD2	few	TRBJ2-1	TGTGCCAGCAGTCTTGAGTGGGGCAGGATGGACCTAGCGGGAGGAAACAATGAGCAGTTCTTC	CASSLEWGRMDLAGGNNEQFF
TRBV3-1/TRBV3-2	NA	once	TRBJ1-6	TGTGCCAGCAGCCAGTTCGGTGGGGACTCACCCCTCCACTTT	CASSQFGGDSPLHF
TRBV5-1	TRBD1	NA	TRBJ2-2	TGCGCCAGCAGTCCGACAGGGGTTCCCGCCCCCGAGACCGGGGAGCTGTTTTTT	CASSPTGVPAPETGELFF